The 18 T cell receptor beta chains below all came from one sample that was sequenced in a study of control samples from healthy donors and cancer patients. The protocol was immunoSEQ multiplex PCR, while the TCRdb copy is restricted to in-frame clones and leaves out a portion. The sample holds around 250,000 clones, about 80% seen once. Sequenced input: PBMCs. These receptors were obtained from a woman in her sixties with lung cancer.

The V call is TRBV7-9, the J call TRBJ1-1; D ambiguous. Germline V gene sequence: CDR1 SEHNR, CDR2 FQNEAQ (reference sequence). This CDR3 is built from 15 residues. V was pared by 1 base and J by 1 base, with 10 bases between. The CDR3 protein is CASSLGGSGNTEAFF. DNA of the CDR3: TGTGCCAGCAGCTTAGGTGGATCAGGGAACACTGAAGCTTTCTTT.

The chain joins TRBV7-2 to TRBJ1-6; D is uncertain. This CDR3 region has 14 residues. Trimming took 5 bases from V and 5 from J, leaving 10 bases between them. Germline CDR1 SGHTA, CDR2 FQGNSA. The chain's CDR3 is CASSNDGNNSPLHF. The CDR3 region has the DNA TGTGCCAGCAGCAACGACGGAAATAATTCACCCCTCCACTTT.

The V gene is TRBV15, the J gene TRBJ1-2; D perhaps matches TRBD1 (5 bases). This CDR3 region has 14 residues. Per the germline V gene, CDR1 is LNHNV and CDR2 is YYDKDF (reference sequence). Trimming took 0 bases from V and 3 from J, leaving 8 bases between them. DNA for the CDR3: TGTGCCACCAGCAGAGAAGCAGGGTACTATGGCTACACCTTC. This codes for CATSREAGYYGYTF.

This chain links TRBV29-1 with TRBJ2-2, with 11 bases aligning to TRBD1. Germline-derived CDR1 and CDR2 are SQVTM and ANQGSEA. V dropped 7 bases and J dropped 8; count of bases not matched to a gene: 9. CDR3 length: 14 amino acids. The CDR3 is CSAARDRGRGELFF. The CDR3 nucleotides read TGCAGCGCCGCCCGGGACAGGGGGAGAGGGGAGCTGTTTTTT.

This clone was seen just once. The sample contains more than one DNA sequence encoding this CDR3. V gene TRBV19 combines with J gene TRBJ1-5; 7 nucleotides align to TRBD1. The germline CDR1 and CDR2 sequences are LNHDA and SQIVND (reference sequence). The V gene end was trimmed by 5 bases and the J gene end by 5 bases; junction bases not matched to a gene: 3. There are 13 residues in the CDR3. The CDR3 loop reads CASSGTGDQPQHF. The CDR3 DNA sequence: TGTGCCAGTAGTGGAACAGGGGATCAGCCCCAGCATTTT.

This rearrangement joins TRBV18 to TRBJ2-7; D gene ambiguous. V was shortened by 3 bases and J by 6 bases, with 6 bases between the two germline ends. The CDR3 runs to 11 residues. The germline gives CDR1 KGHSH, CDR2 LQKENI. The CDR3 nucleotides are TGTGCCAGCTCACCCGAGACCGAGCAGTACTTC. It encodes CASSPETEQYF.

The CDR3 here is CAIQGSNQPQHF. As DNA, the CDR3 is TGTGCCATACAGGGGAGCAATCAGCCCCAGCATTTT. This chain links TRBV28 with TRBJ1-5, with TRBD1 identical over 7 bases. The CDR3 totals 12 residues. The germline CDR1 and CDR2 sequences are MDHEN and SYDVKM. The trim removed 10 bases at V and 1 base at J, leaving 1 base unmatched.

The chain couples TRBV5-5 to TRBJ2-3; D unclear. V was clipped by 0 bases and J by 6 bases, with 8 bases between them. CDR1 is SGHKS and CDR2 is YYEKEE in the germline V gene (reference sequence). This CDR3 has 13 amino acids. The CDR3 DNA reads TGTGCCAGCAGCTTGGGACGACGGGATACGCAGTATTTT. Protein: CASSLGRRDTQYF.

The chain combines TRBV19 with TRBJ2-2; 11 positions match TRBD2. The germline V gene has CDR1 LNHDA and CDR2 SQIVND (reference sequence). The CDR3 consists of 19 residues. After removal of 6 bases from V and 8 bases from J, the junction contained 20 bases not matched to a gene. The CDR3 DNA is TGTGCCAGTAGCCCGATTCAGCCGGGACTAGCGGCGAGAGTGGGGGAGCTGTTTTTT. It translates to CASSPIQPGLAARVGELFF.

This chain links TRBV4-1 with TRBJ2-1, with D tentatively TRBD2 (6 bases). In germline, CDR1 is MGHRA, CDR2 YSYEKL. V lost 3 bases to trimming and J lost 3 bases, with 21 bases between them. The CDR3 loop spans 18 amino acids. DNA of the CDR3: TGCGCCAGCAGCCAGGAGGGTGTTTCGGGGAAATTCTACAATGAGCAGTTCTTC. Translated: CASSQEGVSGKFYNEQFF.

This chain joins TRBV30 and TRBJ2-5; 11 bases agree with TRBD2. V shed 0 bases, J shed 2 bases, and the junction held 8 bases outside the gene matches. The germline V gene has CDR1 GTSNPN and CDR2 SVGIG (reference sequence). CDR3 length: 17 residues. The CDR3 DNA reads TGTGCCTGGAGTGTTTGGCGACTAGCGGGAACACAAGAGACCCAGTACTTC. This translates into CAWSVWRLAGTQETQYF.

The rearrangement links TRBV21-1 to TRBJ2-3; the table's D call TRBD2 went unverified against the DNA. TRBV21-1 is classified as a pseudogene. This CDR3 region has 18 residues. This CDR3 is CASSKVFGAAGGADTQYF. In nucleotides, the CDR3 is TGTGCCAGCAGCAAAGTTTTCGGCGCAGCGGGGGGGGCAGATACGCAGTATTTT.

This clone occurred once. The gene calls are TRBV10-3 and TRBJ1-4; D gene uncertain. This CDR3 spans 15 amino acids. Per the germline V gene, CDR1 is ENHRY and CDR2 is SYGVKD. Trimming took off 2 bases at V and 2 bases at J, with 9 bases between the two ends. CDR3 sequence: CAISEQISTNEKLFF. For the CDR3, the DNA is TGTGCCATCAGTGAGCAAATCTCCACTAATGAAAAACTGTTTTTT.

V gene TRBV6-5 combines with J gene TRBJ1-4; perhaps TRBD1 as D (6 bases). The CDR3 runs to 15 residues. V was clipped by 2 bases and J by 6 bases, with 13 bases between them. Germline V gives CDR1 MNHEY, CDR2 SVGAGI. CDR3 bases: TGTGCCAGCAGTTACGCCTCGGCAGGGGATGAAAAACTGTTTTTT. It is translated as CASSYASAGDEKLFF.

This clone has a single count. This rearrangement joins TRBV18 to TRBJ1-4; maybe TRBD1 (6 bases). CDR1 is KGHSH, CDR2 LQKENI, per germline. The CDR3 contains 14 residues. Trimming stripped 0 bases from V and 8 bases from J, with 10 bases between. CDR3 protein: CASSPPGGLEKLFF. CDR3 sequence (DNA): TGTGCCAGCTCACCACCGGGGGGCCTGGAAAAACTGTTTTTT.

J is TRBJ2-3 and V is TRBV19; D perhaps matches TRBD1 (5 bases). The germline CDR1 and CDR2 sequences are LNHDA and SQIVND (reference sequence). The CDR3 has 20 residues. Trimming removed 5 bases at V and 0 bases at J, with 27 bases between. CDR3 in DNA: TGTGCCAGTAGTGGGGCTGTGGGCCGCAGAAATACGACTAGCACAGATACGCAGTATTTT. This gives the protein CASSGAVGRRNTTSTDTQYF.

This sequence joins TRBV5-1 and TRBJ2-2; no reliable D call. Trimming stripped 4 bases from V and 8 bases from J, with 12 bases between. The CDR3 extends over 13 amino acids. The germline V gene encodes CDR1 SGHRS and CDR2 YFSETQ. The CDR3 region is CASSPAERGELFF. The CDR3 DNA sequence: TGCGCCAGCAGCCCCGCCGAGAGAGGGGAGCTGTTTTTT.

The chain carries TRBV11-2 and TRBJ1-2, with a weak D call TRBD1 (6 bases). Deletions cut 5 bases from V and 4 bases from J, with 17 bases between. This CDR3 contains 15 residues. Germline V gene sequence: CDR1 SGHAT, CDR2 FQNNGV. The CDR3 DNA is TGTGCCAGCAGCCCCTCGACAGGATTGTTCTATGGCTACACCTTC. Translation: CASSPSTGLFYGYTF.